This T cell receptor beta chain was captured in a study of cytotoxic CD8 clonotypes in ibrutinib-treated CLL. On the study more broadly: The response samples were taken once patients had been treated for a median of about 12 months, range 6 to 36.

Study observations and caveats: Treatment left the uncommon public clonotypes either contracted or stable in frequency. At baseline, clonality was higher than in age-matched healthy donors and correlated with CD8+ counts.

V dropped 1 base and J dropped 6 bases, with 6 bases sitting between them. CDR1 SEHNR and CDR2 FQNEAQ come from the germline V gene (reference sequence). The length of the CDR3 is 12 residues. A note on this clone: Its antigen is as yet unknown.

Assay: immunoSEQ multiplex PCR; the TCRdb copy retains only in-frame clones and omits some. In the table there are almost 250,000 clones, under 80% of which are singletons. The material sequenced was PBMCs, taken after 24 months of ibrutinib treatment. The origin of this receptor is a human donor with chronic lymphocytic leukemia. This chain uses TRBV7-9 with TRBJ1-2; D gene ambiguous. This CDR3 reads CASSLGSDGYTF. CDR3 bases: TGTGCCAGCAGCTTAGGGTCTGATGGCTACACCTTC.